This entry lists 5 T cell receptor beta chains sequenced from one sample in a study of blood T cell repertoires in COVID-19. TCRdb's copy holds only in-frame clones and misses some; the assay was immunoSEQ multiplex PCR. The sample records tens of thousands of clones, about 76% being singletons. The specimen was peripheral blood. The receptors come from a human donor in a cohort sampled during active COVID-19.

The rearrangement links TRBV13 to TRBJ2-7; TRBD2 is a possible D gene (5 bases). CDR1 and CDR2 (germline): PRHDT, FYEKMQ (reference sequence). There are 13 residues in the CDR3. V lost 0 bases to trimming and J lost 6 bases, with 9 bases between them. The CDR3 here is CASSLGRDGEQYF. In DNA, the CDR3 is TGTGCCAGCAGCTTAGGGAGGGATGGCGAGCAGTACTTC.

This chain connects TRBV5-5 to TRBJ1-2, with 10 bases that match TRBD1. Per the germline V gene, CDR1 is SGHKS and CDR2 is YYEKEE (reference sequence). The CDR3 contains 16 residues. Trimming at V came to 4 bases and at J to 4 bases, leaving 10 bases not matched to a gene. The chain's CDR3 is CASSGGTGVSSYGYTF. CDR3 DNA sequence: TGTGCCAGCAGCGGGGGGACAGGGGTTTCCAGCTATGGCTACACCTTC.

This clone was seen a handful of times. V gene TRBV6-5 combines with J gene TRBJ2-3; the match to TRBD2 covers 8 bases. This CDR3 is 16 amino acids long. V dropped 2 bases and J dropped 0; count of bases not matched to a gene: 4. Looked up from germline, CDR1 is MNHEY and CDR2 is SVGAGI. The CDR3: CASSYDSGGSTDTQYF. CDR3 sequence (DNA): TGTGCCAGCAGTTACGATTCGGGGGGGAGCACAGATACGCAGTATTTT.

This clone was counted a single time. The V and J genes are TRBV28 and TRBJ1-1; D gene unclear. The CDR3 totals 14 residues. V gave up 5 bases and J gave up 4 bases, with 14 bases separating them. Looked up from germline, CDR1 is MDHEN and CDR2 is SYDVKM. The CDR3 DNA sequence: TGTGCCAGCAGTCTGACGGGTGTTCGCACTGAAGCTTTCTTT. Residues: CASSLTGVRTEAFF.

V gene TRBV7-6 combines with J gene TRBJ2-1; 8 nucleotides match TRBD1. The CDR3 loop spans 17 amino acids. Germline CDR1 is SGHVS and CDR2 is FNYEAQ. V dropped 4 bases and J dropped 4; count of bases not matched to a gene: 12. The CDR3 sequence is CASSSSMGDRTYNEQFF. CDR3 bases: TGTGCCAGCAGCTCTAGCATGGGGGACAGGACGTACAATGAGCAGTTCTTC.